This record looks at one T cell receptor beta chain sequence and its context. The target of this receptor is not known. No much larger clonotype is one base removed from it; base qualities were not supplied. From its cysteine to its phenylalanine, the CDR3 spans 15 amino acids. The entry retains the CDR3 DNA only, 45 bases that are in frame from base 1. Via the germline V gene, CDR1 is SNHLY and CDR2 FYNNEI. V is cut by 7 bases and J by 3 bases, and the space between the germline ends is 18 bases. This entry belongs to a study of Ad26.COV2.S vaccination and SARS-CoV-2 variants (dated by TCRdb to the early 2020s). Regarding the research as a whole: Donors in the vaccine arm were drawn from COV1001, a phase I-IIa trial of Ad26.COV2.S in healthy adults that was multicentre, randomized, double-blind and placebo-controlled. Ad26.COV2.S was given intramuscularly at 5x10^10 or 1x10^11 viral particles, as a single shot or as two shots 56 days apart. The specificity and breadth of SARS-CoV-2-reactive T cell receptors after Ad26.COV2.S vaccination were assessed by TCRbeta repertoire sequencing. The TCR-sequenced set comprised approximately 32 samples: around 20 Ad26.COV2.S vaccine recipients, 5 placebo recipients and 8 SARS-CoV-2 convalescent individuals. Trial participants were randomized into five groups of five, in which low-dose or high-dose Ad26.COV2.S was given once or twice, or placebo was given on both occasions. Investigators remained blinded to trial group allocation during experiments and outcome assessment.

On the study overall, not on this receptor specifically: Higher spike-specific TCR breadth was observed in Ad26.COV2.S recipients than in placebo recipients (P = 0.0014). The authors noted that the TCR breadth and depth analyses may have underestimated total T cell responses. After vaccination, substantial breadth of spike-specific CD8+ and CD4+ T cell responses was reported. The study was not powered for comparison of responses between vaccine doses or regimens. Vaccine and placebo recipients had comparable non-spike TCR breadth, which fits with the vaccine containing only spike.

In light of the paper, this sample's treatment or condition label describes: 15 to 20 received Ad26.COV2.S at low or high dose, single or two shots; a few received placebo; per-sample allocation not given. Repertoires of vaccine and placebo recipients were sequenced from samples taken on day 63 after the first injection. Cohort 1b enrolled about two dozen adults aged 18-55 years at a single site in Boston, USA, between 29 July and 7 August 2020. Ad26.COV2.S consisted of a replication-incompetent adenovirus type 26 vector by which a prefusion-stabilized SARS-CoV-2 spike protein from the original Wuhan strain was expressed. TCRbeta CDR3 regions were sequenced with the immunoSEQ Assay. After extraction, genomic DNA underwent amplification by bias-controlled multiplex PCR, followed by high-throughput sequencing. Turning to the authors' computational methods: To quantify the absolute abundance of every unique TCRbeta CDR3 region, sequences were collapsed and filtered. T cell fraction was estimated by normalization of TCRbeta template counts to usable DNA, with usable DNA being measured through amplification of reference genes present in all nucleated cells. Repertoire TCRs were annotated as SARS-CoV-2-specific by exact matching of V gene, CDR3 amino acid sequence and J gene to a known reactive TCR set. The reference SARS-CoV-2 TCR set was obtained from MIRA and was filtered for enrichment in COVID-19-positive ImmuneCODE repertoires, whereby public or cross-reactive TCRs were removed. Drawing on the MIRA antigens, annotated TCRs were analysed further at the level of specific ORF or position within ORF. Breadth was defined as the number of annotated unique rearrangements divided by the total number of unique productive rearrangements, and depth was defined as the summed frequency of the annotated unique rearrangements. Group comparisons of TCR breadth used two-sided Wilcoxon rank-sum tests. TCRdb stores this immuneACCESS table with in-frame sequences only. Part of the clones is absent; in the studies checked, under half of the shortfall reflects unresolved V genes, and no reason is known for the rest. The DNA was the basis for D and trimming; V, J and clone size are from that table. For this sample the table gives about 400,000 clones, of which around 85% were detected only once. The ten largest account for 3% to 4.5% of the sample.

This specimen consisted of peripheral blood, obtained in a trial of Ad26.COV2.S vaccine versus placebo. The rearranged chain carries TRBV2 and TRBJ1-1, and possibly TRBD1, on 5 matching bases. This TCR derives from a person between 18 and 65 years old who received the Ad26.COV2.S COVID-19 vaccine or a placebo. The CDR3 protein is CASIRSPGGYTEAFF. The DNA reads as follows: TGTGCCAGCATCCGATCCCCCGGGGGTTACACTGAAGCTTTCTTT.